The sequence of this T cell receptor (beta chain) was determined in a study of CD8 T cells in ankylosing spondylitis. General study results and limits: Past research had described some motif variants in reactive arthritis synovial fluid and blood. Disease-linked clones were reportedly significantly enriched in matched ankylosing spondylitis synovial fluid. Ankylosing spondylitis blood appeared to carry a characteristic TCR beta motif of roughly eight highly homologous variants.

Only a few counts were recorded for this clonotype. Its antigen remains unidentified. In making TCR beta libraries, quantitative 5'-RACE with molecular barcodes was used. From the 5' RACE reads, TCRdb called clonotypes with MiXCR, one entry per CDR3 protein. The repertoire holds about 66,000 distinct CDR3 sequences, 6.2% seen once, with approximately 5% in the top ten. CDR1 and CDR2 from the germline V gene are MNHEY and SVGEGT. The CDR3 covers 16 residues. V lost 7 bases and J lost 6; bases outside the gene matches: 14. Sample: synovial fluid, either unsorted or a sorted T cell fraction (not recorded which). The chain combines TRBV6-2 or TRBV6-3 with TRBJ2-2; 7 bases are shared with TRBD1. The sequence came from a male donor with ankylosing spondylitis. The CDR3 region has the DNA TGTGCCAGCAACCGACAGGGCACCCTTCCACCCGGGGAGCTGTTTTTT. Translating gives CASNRQGTLPPGELFF.